What follows are 3 T cell receptor beta chains derived from one specimen sequenced in a study of cytomegalovirus exposure and HLA in healthy donors. PCR amplification relied on 60 Vbeta primers (plus 13 Jbeta primers). This table comes from immunoSEQ multiplex PCR, and its TCRdb copy is limited to in-frame clones, with some not included. The data hold about 140,000 clones, with 73% observed a single time. The sample taken for sequencing was PBMCs. Receptors originate from a woman in her forties in good health and CMV-seronegative.

This clone was observed a handful of times. The chain carries TRBV7-9 and TRBJ1-4; 7 nucleotides match TRBD1. CDR1 and CDR2 from the germline V gene are SEHNR and FQNEAQ (reference sequence). V lost 3 bases, J lost 5 bases, and 3 bases stayed unmatched. The CDR3 has 14 amino acids. CDR3 amino acids: CASSLEQGNEKLFF. The DNA for the CDR3 is TGTGCCAGCAGCTTGGAACAGGGGAATGAAAAACTGTTTTTT.

This chain links TRBV10-2 with TRBJ1-2; D possibly corresponds to TRBD1 (6 bases). This CDR3 is built from 15 residues. V shed 3 bases and J shed 7 bases, with 18 bases lying between them. Germline CDR1 and CDR2: WSHSY and SAAADI. Here the CDR3 reads CASSDPDRTGLGYTF. CDR3 coding DNA: TGCGCCAGCAGTGACCCGGACAGAACTGGACTTGGCTACACCTTC.

The chain links TRBV7-9 to TRBJ2-3; 8 nucleotides align to TRBD1. The CDR3 extends over 14 amino acids. Germline V CDR1 and CDR2: SEHNR, FQNEAQ (reference sequence). With V trimmed by 6 bases and J by 4 bases, 6 bases remained unmatched. This CDR3 reads CASSGTGYSDTQYF. The CDR3 nucleotides are TGTGCCAGCAGTGGGACAGGTTATTCAGATACGCAGTATTTT.